These T cell receptor beta chains were read from a single sample in a study of blood T cell repertoires in COVID-19. Libraries were prepared by immunoSEQ multiplex PCR; TCRdb keeps only in-frame clonotypes and omits some of them. The top ten hold roughly 9.4% of the sample, which has under 250,000 clones, around 83% seen once. What was sequenced was peripheral blood. The receptors stem from a man in his forties with active or convalescent COVID-19. Both conserved end residues are part of each CDR3.

J	V	CDR3
TRBJ1-2	TRBV27	CASGPGGHRGGYTF
TRBJ1-4	TRBV19	CASTWTGATNEKLFF
TRBJ1-1	TRBV5-6	CASSLHTEAFF
TRBJ2-2	TRBV2	CASREGQGLAGELFF
TRBJ2-1	TRBV24-1	CATSGPAGAANEQFF
TRBJ2-5	TRBV18	CASSPGGGETQYF
TRBJ2-3	TRBV5-6	CASSLVAGGDTQYF
TRBJ1-5	TRBV29-1	CSVARGQGEDQPQHF
TRBJ2-4	TRBV3-1/TRBV3-2	CASSPSGVSAKNIQYF
TRBJ1-1	TRBV11-3	CASSFEVTEAFF
TRBJ2-7	TRBV7-9	CASSGRTEQYF
TRBJ1-4	TRBV29-1	CSATQGGRSEKLFF
TRBJ1-5	TRBV30	CAWNMGGSGNQPQHF
TRBJ2-5	TRBV18	CASSPPRKPQETQYF
TRBJ2-7	TRBV6-2/TRBV6-3	CASSYSILGSRSYEQYF
TRBJ2-3	TRBV11-3	CASSPTRADTQYF
TRBJ2-1	TRBV24-1	CATSPHSGSYNEQFF
TRBJ1-2	TRBV7-6	CASSPGQFYGYTF
TRBJ1-2	TRBV30	CAWSRQGGGYTF
TRBJ1-4	TRBV27	CASSLQGINEKLFF
TRBJ2-7	TRBV29-1	CSVVGWRGGHYEQYF
TRBJ2-1	TRBV6-5	CASKSGGHNNEQFF
TRBJ2-1	TRBV5-1	CASSFPTSGNEQFF
TRBJ2-2	TRBV11-2	CASILLAGGYTGELFF
TRBJ1-2	TRBV5-1	CASSSVDRGFYGYTF
TRBJ2-7	TRBV6-5	CASRLQVWYEQYF
TRBJ2-5	TRBV5-6	CASSLYPGQGVGGTQYF
TRBJ1-2	TRBV7-2	CASSPRQGGRDGYTF
TRBJ1-4	TRBV19	CASSIMRGTGRSATNEKLFF
TRBJ1-5	TRBV3-1/TRBV3-2	CASSPNPGTSSNQPQHF
TRBJ2-3	TRBV10-3	CAISGTVSTDTQYF
TRBJ1-5	TRBV2	CASVDRPLVQPQHF
TRBJ1-1	TRBV6-5	CASSPLVGNTEAFF
TRBJ1-1	TRBV11-3	CASSLGGQVTEAFF
TRBJ2-5	TRBV4-3	CASSQDLAGRGETQYF
TRBJ2-1	TRBV9	CASSVGGEASDEQFF
TRBJ1-1	TRBV11-3	CASRHRSTEAFF